This TCR beta chain was documented in a study of shared clonotypes between healthy human individuals. Study results and limitations: Estimated richness values were generally larger in naive subsets than in memory subsets. Clonotypes that were shared across a few donors made up approximately 5% of naive CD4 clonotypes. Lower generation probabilities were found for non-shared clonotypes than for those shared by all four donors.

Concerning this clone: Its antigen remains unidentified. Other DNA sequences in this specimen translate into the identical CDR3.

CDR3 length: 13 amino acids. Trimming took off 0 bases at V and 3 bases at J, with 4 bases between the two ends. The germline V gene encodes CDR1 SGHRS and CDR2 YFSETQ. TCRdb's copy holds only in-frame clones and misses some; the assay was immunoSEQ multiplex PCR. The profile shows about 2.4 million clones, 80% to 95% of them singletons. The sequence derives from a man younger than 35 in good health. Some clones in this sample may be carry-over from other donors' samples. The V call is TRBV5-1, the J call TRBJ1-5, with D hard to call. The sequenced sample was naive CD4+ T cells from PBMCs. This sample's subset: CD45RA+ positively selected. CDR3 protein: CASSLDSNQPQHF. The CDR3 bases are TGCGCCAGCAGCTTGGATTCCAATCAGCCCCAGCATTTT.